These T cell receptor beta chains were read from a single sample in a study of cytomegalovirus exposure and HLA in healthy donors. The table came from immunoSEQ multiplex PCR; TCRdb's copy has only in-frame clones and leaves some out. This table holds about 130,000 clones, 65% to 75% found once. What was sequenced was PBMCs. These receptors were obtained from a middle-aged man in good health and CMV-seropositive. CDR3s include the opening cysteine and the closing phenylalanine or tryptophan. A D gene is named only where the DNA matches it firmly. Size tells how often a clone was seen (once, few, many) or the class of an expanded clone, and some rows leave it out.

13 | TRBJ1-4 | - | TRBV6-6 | - | CASSYSFGEKLFF | TGTGCCAGCAGCTACTCGTTCGGGGAAAAACTGTTTTTT
15 | TRBJ1-5 | - | TRBV7-9 | TRBD1 | CASSLGTGSNQPQHF | TGTGCCAGCAGCTTAGGGACAGGTAGCAATCAGCCCCAGCATTTT
13 | TRBJ2-7 | - | TRBV28 | TRBD1 | CATPGQGSYEQYF | TGTGCCACCCCGGGACAGGGAAGCTACGAGCAGTACTTC
16 | TRBJ2-7 | once | TRBV11-2 | TRBD2 | CASSFILAGGYYEQYF | TGTGCCAGCAGCTTTATACTAGCGGGAGGGTACTACGAGCAGTACTTC
14 | TRBJ2-1 | - | TRBV10-3 | - | CATRLPAANNEQFF | TGTGCCACCCGGCTCCCAGCGGCCAACAATGAGCAGTTCTTC
16 | TRBJ1-6 | - | TRBV12-5 | - | CASGLRGYSYNSPLHF | TGTGCTAGTGGTTTGCGAGGTTACTCCTATAATTCACCCCTCCACTTT
15 | TRBJ2-5 | - | TRBV7-2 | - | CASSFLPDSQETQYF | TGTGCCAGCAGCTTTTTACCCGACAGCCAAGAGACCCAGTACTTC
12 | TRBJ2-5 | - | TRBV29-1 | - | CGVGHQEVTQYF | TGCGGCGTGGGACACCAAGAGGTGACCCAGTACTTC
13 | TRBJ1-1 | few | TRBV29-1 | TRBD1 | CSVSGGRNTEAFF | TGCAGCGTTTCAGGGGGCAGGAACACTGAAGCTTTCTTT
16 | TRBJ1-5 | - | TRBV21-1 | - | CASSNYRGRGNQPQHF | TGTGCCAGCAGCAATTATAGGGGGCGAGGCAATCAGCCCCAGCATTTT
15 | TRBJ2-1 | - | TRBV14 | TRBD2 | CASSQASGRHTEQFF | TGTGCCAGCAGCCAAGCTAGCGGGAGGCACACTGAGCAGTTCTTC
15 | TRBJ2-3 | - | TRBV11-3 | TRBD2 | CASSLQGLTTDTQYF | TGTGCCAGCAGCTTACAGGGACTAACCACAGATACGCAGTATTTT
13 | TRBJ2-2 | once | TRBV19 | - | CASSMAWTGELFF | TGTGCCAGTAGTATGGCATGGACCGGGGAGCTGTTTTTT
18 | TRBJ1-6 | - | TRBV19 | - | CASSPYAGTPGSDSPLHF | TGTGCCAGTAGTCCTTATGCGGGGACTCCTGGTTCTGATTCACCCCTCCACTTT
14 | TRBJ1-1 | - | TRBV5-1 | - | CASSQAGADTEAFF | TGCGCCAGCTCCCAAGCAGGGGCCGACACTGAAGCTTTCTTT
15 | TRBJ2-7 | - | TRBV9 | TRBD1 | CASSVEGTGSYEQYF | TGTGCCAGCAGCGTAGAGGGGACAGGGTCCTACGAGCAGTACTTC
16 | TRBJ2-7 | - | TRBV4-1 | TRBD1 | CASSQPPGQGATEQYF | TGCGCCAGCAGCCAACCCCCGGGACAGGGGGCAACCGAGCAGTACTTC